Listed below are T cell receptor beta chains from one sample, sequenced in a study of intratumoral heterogeneity in liver cancer. The data were produced by immunoSEQ multiplex PCR, yet TCRdb's version contains in-frame clones alone and is incomplete. Here the sample spans around 5,400 clones, 68% being singletons. Sequences were derived from tumor-adjacent normal tissue, sampled before any cancer treatment. These receptors all stem from a man between 65 and 85 years old with hepatocellular carcinoma. CDR3s include the opening cysteine and the closing phenylalanine or tryptophan. Fields, in order: D gene, clone size, V gene, J gene, CDR3 DNA, CDR3 protein. D genes are given only for firm matches. A row's size may be missing; if present it is once, few, many or a size class.

NA	NA	TRBV13	TRBJ2-1	TGTGCCAGCAGCTGGGGGCTGGGGTCCTACAATGAGCAGTTCTTC	CASSWGLGSYNEQFF
TRBD1	NA	TRBV4-2	TRBJ1-5	TGTGCCAGCAGCCAGGGACAGGTGAGACCCAATCAGCCCCAGCATTTT	CASSQGQVRPNQPQHF
NA	few	TRBV9	TRBJ1-4	TGTGCCAGCAGCAGGGGGTTCGGTTCTAATGAAAAACTGTTTTTT	CASSRGFGSNEKLFF
NA	medium-sized	TRBV5-5	TRBJ2-5	TGTGCCAGCAGCTTGTGGGGGGCTCAGGAGACCCAGTACTTC	CASSLWGAQETQYF
NA	NA	TRBV27	TRBJ2-5	TGTGCCAGCAGAATCAAGTGGGACCAAGAGACCCAGTACTTC	CASRIKWDQETQYF
TRBD2	NA	TRBV27	TRBJ2-5	TGTGCCAGCAGTTCAGCGGGGGCGGGAGAGACCCAGTACTTC	CASSSAGAGETQYF
NA	NA	TRBV6-5	TRBJ2-2	TGTGCCAGCAGTTACCAGGACACCGGGGAGCTGTTTTTT	CASSYQDTGELFF
NA	large	TRBV6-5	TRBJ2-1	TGTGCCAGCAGGACAGGTGCTTCCTACAATGAGCAGTTCTTC	CASRTGASYNEQFF
TRBD1	NA	TRBV5-1	TRBJ2-5	TGCGCCAGCAGCTTGGCCGGGACAGGGGTCCAAGAGACCCAGTACTTC	CASSLAGTGVQETQYF
NA	NA	TRBV6-1	TRBJ2-3	TGTGCCAGCAGTGAAGCGCGGGGGACAAGCACAGATACGCAGTATTTT	CASSEARGTSTDTQYF
NA	NA	TRBV11-2	TRBJ1-5	TGTGCCAGCAGCTTCGGATACGGCAATCAGCCCCAGCATTTT	CASSFGYGNQPQHF
TRBD1	NA	TRBV12-3/TRBV12-4	TRBJ1-2	TGTGCCAGCAGCTTACAGGGGTACTATGGCTACACCTTC	CASSLQGYYGYTF
NA	NA	TRBV2	TRBJ1-1	TGTGCCAGCAGTGATCCTCATCCGCATCTGAACACTGAAGCTTTCTTT	CASSDPHPHLNTEAFF
TRBD1	NA	TRBV7-9	TRBJ1-6	TGTGCCAGCAGCCAGGGTTCGACAGGGGGCTATAATTCACCCCTCCACTTT	CASSQGSTGGYNSPLHF
NA	few	TRBV5-1	TRBJ1-1	TGCGCCAGCAGCTTGAGGTTAGCAGGGATATTATTGAACACTGAAGCTTTCTTT	CASSLRLAGILLNTEAFF
TRBD2	NA	TRBV30	TRBJ2-1	TGTGCCTGGAGCCACTTTGCGGGGGGCTACAATGAGCAGTTCTTC	CAWSHFAGGYNEQFF
TRBD2	once	TRBV3-1/TRBV3-2	TRBJ2-1	TGTGCCAGCAGCCAAGATTCTGCGGGGGGCGTTCGGTTCTTC	CASSQDSAGGVRFF
NA	NA	TRBV29-1	TRBJ2-5	TGCAGCGTTGCACAGCAAGAGACCCAGTACTTC	CSVAQQETQYF
NA	few	TRBV11-1	TRBJ2-7	TGTGCCAGCAGCTCCCCAACGCTCTACGAGCAGTACTTC	CASSSPTLYEQYF
NA	few	TRBV2	TRBJ1-1	TGTGCCACCGTCAGGGTGACCACTGAAGCTTTCTTT	CATVRVTTEAFF
NA	NA	TRBV2	TRBJ1-2	TGTGCCAGCAGATTTGCTGCTAACTATGGCTACACCTTC	CASRFAANYGYTF
NA	NA	TRBV24-1	TRBJ2-5	TGTGCCACCAGTGATTTGGGTGAGACCCAGTACTTC	CATSDLGETQYF
NA	NA	TRBV5-4	TRBJ1-2	TGTGCCAGCAGCTTGGGGGGGACAAGGCGGGACTATGGCTACACCTTC	CASSLGGTRRDYGYTF
TRBD2	NA	TRBV6-2/TRBV6-3	TRBJ2-5	TGTGCCAGCAGCCGACTAGCGGGGGGAGAAGGGACCCAGTACTTC	CASSRLAGGEGTQYF
TRBD1	NA	TRBV7-2	TRBJ2-7	TGTGCCAGCAGCCCAGGAGGGGACAGGACCTACGAGCAGTACTTC	CASSPGGDRTYEQYF
NA	once	TRBV5-4	TRBJ2-4	TGTGCCAGCAGCTTAAAACAGGGCCAGTTCGGAAACATTCAGTACTTC	CASSLKQGQFGNIQYF
TRBD1	NA	TRBV5-1	TRBJ1-1	TGCGCCAGCAGGTCTGACAGGGAAATGAACACTGAAGCTTTCTTT	CASRSDREMNTEAFF
NA	once	TRBV18	TRBJ1-4	TGTGCCAGCTCACCCCGACAGGCCTTAGGTGAAAAACTGTTTTTT	CASSPRQALGEKLFF
TRBD1	few	TRBV2	TRBJ1-6	TGTGCCAGCCCCACAGGGGCTGATTCACCCCTCCACTTT	CASPTGADSPLHF
NA	NA	TRBV19	TRBJ1-5	TGTGCCAGTAGGGGTCTTAGCAATCAGCCCCAGCATTTT	CASRGLSNQPQHF
TRBD1	few	TRBV5-1	TRBJ1-2	TGCGCCAGCAGCCCAGACGTACAGGGGGCGATCTATGGCTACACCTTC	CASSPDVQGAIYGYTF
NA	NA	TRBV5-4	TRBJ1-1	TGTGCCAGCAGCTTAGCCGGAGGCGGGGGCAACACTGAAGCTTTCTTT	CASSLAGGGGNTEAFF